The text below deals with one TCR beta chain. What it binds is not known. V was pared by 0 bases and J by 3 bases, with 9 bases between. The CDR3 has 14 residues. Germline-derived CDR1 and CDR2 are SGDLS and YYNGEE. Primers included in the PCR were 60 Vbeta and 13 Jbeta primers. Assay: immunoSEQ multiplex PCR; the TCRdb copy retains only in-frame clones and omits some. The profile covers about 110,000 clones, with 55% to 75% appearing a single time and roughly 8.7% taken by the ten largest. This specimen comes from a study of cytomegalovirus exposure and HLA in healthy donors. Study-level points and caveats: When presence/absence was analysed, sequencing depth was taken to be roughly uniform across donors. In terms of immune exposure information, only CMV serostatus was available. Later on, a genetic analysis was performed. It linked a missense variant in DCLRE1C with V- and J-gene trimming of TCR beta. Later analysis revealed greater clonal expansion in HLA-associated TCR beta chains than in equally common others.

The sample comprised PBMCs. The V call is TRBV9, the J call TRBJ1-2; possible D gene TRBD1, 6 bases. This TCR derives from a man aged 30-40 years in good health and CMV-seropositive. This CDR3 is CASSVGTEDYGYTF. As DNA, the CDR3 is TGTGCCAGCAGCGTAGGGACAGAGGACTATGGCTACACCTTC.